The 25 T cell receptor beta chains below all came from one sample that was sequenced in a study of glioma-infiltrating T cells (dated by TCRdb to 2016 to 2017). TCRdb records Illumina MiSeq as the sequencer. The iRepertoire nested amplicon-rescue multiplex PCR (arm-PCR) platform was used to amplify TCR alpha and beta CDR3 regions from RNA. Starting from the raw public reads, TCRdb applied fastp trimming at Q25, assembled clones with MiXCR and retained in-frame beta chains. Each record represents a unique CDR3 protein, reported with the most common genes and DNA among its rows. Present in this sample are thousands of distinct CDR3 sequences, 35% to 45% of which were seen just once. Jointly, the top ten make up roughly 22% of the sample. The sequencing sample was made of glioma tissue, nonneoplastic brain tissue, or PBMCs (not recorded which). These receptors were obtained from a human donor with low-grade glioma or glioblastoma, undergoing nonglioma brain surgery, or in good health (not recorded which).

This chain joins TRBV6-2 or TRBV6-3 and TRBJ2-5, with D possibly being TRBD1 or TRBD2 (5 bases each). Germline-derived CDR1 and CDR2 are MNHEY and SVGEGT. V was clipped by 0 bases and J by 3 bases, with 11 bases between them. The length of the CDR3 is 15 residues. CDR3 in DNA: TGTGCCAGCAGTTACTCCGGGGCCAGCAAAGAGACCCAGTACTTC. Amino acids: CASSYSGASKETQYF.

The chain carries TRBV28 and TRBJ2-7; unclear D gene. The CDR3 is 14 amino acids. V lost 4 bases and J lost 2, with 12 bases in between. CDR1 and CDR2 from the germline V gene are MDHEN and SYDVKM. The chain's CDR3 is CASSSNSNPYEQYF. In DNA, the CDR3 is TGTGCCAGCAGTTCGAATAGCAACCCCTACGAGCAGTACTTC.

This rearrangement joins TRBV4-1 to TRBJ2-7; 7 bases fit TRBD1. After removal of 1 base from V and 4 bases from J, the junction contained 10 bases not matched to a gene. Germline loops: CDR1 MGHRA, CDR2 YSYEKL. The CDR3 has 16 residues. CDR3 sequence reads: CASSQVSDRAGYEQYF. Here the CDR3 DNA reads TGCGCCAGCAGCCAAGTGTCCGACAGGGCCGGTTACGAGCAGTACTTC.

The chain employs TRBV28 and TRBJ2-1, with 7 bases lining up with TRBD2. The CDR3 length is 12 residues. With 6 bases clipped from V and 8 bases from J, the junction kept 4 bases outside the gene matches. CDR1 and CDR2 (germline): MDHEN, SYDVKM. The CDR3 region is CASRLADHEQFF. In nucleotides, the CDR3 is TGTGCCAGCAGGCTAGCGGACCATGAGCAGTTCTTC.

This clonotype rates as large (0.1 to 1%). This chain joins TRBV28 and TRBJ2-7, with 8 bases aligning to TRBD2. The V segment lost 8 bases and the J segment 4 bases; nucleotides outside the gene matches: 7. Per germline, CDR1 MDHEN and CDR2 SYDVKM. The CDR3 runs 13 residues. CDR3 sequence (DNA): TGTGCCAGCCATCAAGCGGGAGCTTACGAGCAGTACTTC. Its translation: CASHQAGAYEQYF.

This clonotype counts as medium-sized. The V gene is TRBV7-6, the J gene TRBJ2-1; 7 nucleotides match TRBD1. The CDR3 runs 15 residues. V lost 1 base and J lost 7; bases outside the gene matches: 7. Germline V gene sequence: CDR1 SGHVS, CDR2 FNYEAQ. The DNA of the CDR3 is TGTGCCAGCAGCTTAGATCGACAGGGTAGGAATGAGCAGTTCTTC. Its translation is CASSLDRQGRNEQFF.

The genes are TRBV15 and TRBJ1-4; TRBD1 agrees at 7 bases. Germline-derived CDR1 and CDR2 are LNHNV and YYDKDF (reference sequence). V was clipped by 9 bases and J by 5 bases; unmatched bases: 9. CDR3 length: 14 residues. The CDR3 DNA reads as TGTGCCACTACAGACAGGGTTTTAAATGAAAAACTGTTTTTT. Its protein product is CATTDRVLNEKLFF.

This chain joins TRBV2 and TRBJ2-1; 7 bases are a match to TRBD2. Germline CDR1 is SNHLY and CDR2 is FYNNEI. CDR3 length equals 15 residues. V lost 9 bases and J lost 5; bases outside the gene matches: 13. This CDR3 is CARQGTGGPNNEQFF. In DNA, the CDR3 is TGTGCCAGACAAGGGACGGGAGGACCTAACAATGAGCAGTTCTTC. Using reference TRBV2 and TRBJ2-1 for the parts outside the CDR3, the full variable domain is EPEVTQTPSHQVTQMGQEVILRCVPISNHLYFYWYRQILGQKVEFLVSFYNNEISEKSEIFDDQFSVERPDGSNFTLKIRSTKLEDSAMYFCARQGTGGPNNEQFFGPGTRLTVL.

This clonotype appeared many times. The rearrangement joins TRBV29-1 to TRBJ2-1; D gene ambiguous. CDR1 is SQVTM, CDR2 ANQGSEA, per germline. This CDR3 is 12 amino acids long. V was shortened by 6 bases and J by 7 bases, with 13 bases between the two germline ends. DNA for the CDR3: TGCAGCGTCCCAAAGGAAAGGAATGAGCAGTTCTTC. Its translation: CSVPKERNEQFF.

This clonotype was picked up many times. V and J are TRBV12-3 or TRBV12-4 and TRBJ1-5; no firm D call. The CDR3 loop spans 13 amino acids. Trimming took off 4 bases at V and 8 bases at J, with 12 bases between the two ends. CDR3: CASSSAGAEPQHF. The CDR3 DNA reads as TGTGCCAGCAGTTCAGCAGGCGCCGAGCCCCAGCATTTT.

This chain links TRBV20-1 with TRBJ1-2; D not resolved. This CDR3 comprises 12 residues. Germline V lookup: CDR1 DFQATT, CDR2 SNEGSKA (reference sequence). V shed 1 base and J shed 4 bases, with 7 bases lying between them. Here the CDR3 reads CSARGHAYGYTF. The CDR3 nucleotides read TGCAGTGCTAGAGGCCATGCCTATGGCTACACCTTC.

Comments on this clonotype: The conserved closing phenylalanine or tryptophan is absent in this CDR3, likely reflecting a read error. V and J are TRBV20-1 and TRBJ2-3; D is undetermined. The CDR3 totals 12 residues. Germline-derived CDR1 and CDR2 are DFQATT and SNEGSKA (reference sequence). Trimming took off 3 bases at V and 6 bases at J, with 10 bases between the two ends. The CDR3 sequence: CSASPGADTQYL. The CDR3 bases are TGCAGTGCTAGCCCTGGCGCGGATACGCAGTATTTA.

To note about this clonotype: This may arise from a read error, as a much more abundant clone is one base away. The chain links TRBV6-2 or TRBV6-3 to TRBJ1-1, with D perhaps TRBD1 (5 bases). V lost 6 bases to trimming and J lost 8 bases, with 16 bases between them. CDR3 length: 13 residues. CDR1 and CDR2 from the germline V gene are MNHEY and SVGEGT. CDR3 sequence reads: CASRDKLSGEAFF. CDR3 sequence (DNA): TGTGCCAGCAGGGACAAGCTTTCGGGAGAAGCTTTCTTT.

This clonotype is labeled medium-sized (0.01 to 0.1%). The chain recombines TRBV27 with TRBJ2-7; no reliable D call. CDR1 and CDR2 from the germline V gene are MNHEY and SMNVEV (reference sequence). V dropped 2 bases and J dropped 7 bases, with 15 bases sitting between them. This CDR3 spans 14 amino acids. The CDR3 DNA is TGTGCCAGCAGTTTAACGACCCGTTTGGGGGAGCAGTACTTC. This encodes CASSLTTRLGEQYF.

The chain joins TRBV27 to TRBJ1-3, with D uncertain. The CDR3 covers 15 residues. V was pared by 7 bases and J by 0 bases, with 13 bases between. Looked up from germline, CDR1 is MNHEY and CDR2 is SMNVEV (reference sequence). The CDR3 coding sequence is TGTGCCAGCAAAGATTTCAGCAACTCTGGAAACACCATATATTTT. Protein sequence: CASKDFSNSGNTIYF.

In regard to this clonotype: A much larger clonotype is one base distant, so this may be a read error. This chain connects TRBV12-3 or TRBV12-4 to TRBJ1-5; D unresolved. The CDR3 sequence is 14 residues long. The CDR3 nucleotides are TGTGCCAGCAGCCTACACATAGGGAATCAGACCCAGCATTTT. It encodes CASSLHIGNQTQHF.

In its sample, this clonotype ranks as medium-sized. This chain links TRBV20-1 with TRBJ2-2, with 10 positions matching TRBD2. The CDR3 totals 16 residues. The V and J ends lost 3 bases and 6 bases, in that order; junction bases with no gene match: 10. Germline V gene lookup returns CDR1 DFQATT and CDR2 SNEGSKA (reference sequence). DNA for the CDR3: TGCAGTGCTAGCCAGGGACTAGCGTCAAGCGCCGGGGAGCTGTTTTTT. Amino acid sequence: CSASQGLASSAGELFF.

With regard to this clonotype: The missing conserved phenylalanine or tryptophan at the end of this CDR3 makes a read error likely. V is TRBV6-2 or TRBV6-3 and J is TRBJ1-1; D gene uncertain. The germline V gene encodes CDR1 MNHEY and CDR2 SVGEGT. Trimming cost V 6 bases and J 1 base, with 12 bases left between them. CDR3 length: 14 amino acids. The CDR3 here is CASRDGATNTEAFS. CDR3 nucleotide sequence: TGTGCCAGCAGGGACGGCGCAACGAACACTGAAGCTTTCTCT.

The genes are TRBV6-6 and TRBJ1-1; possibly TRBD1 for D (5 bases). Trimming stripped 5 bases from V and 4 bases from J, with 17 bases between. Germline V CDR1 and CDR2: MNHNY, SVGAGI (reference sequence). The CDR3 has 15 residues. DNA for the CDR3: TGTGCCAGCAGTCCCCCCACGGAGGGGTTCACTGAAGCTTTCTTT. Protein product: CASSPPTEGFTEAFF.

Relative to its sample, this clonotype is medium-sized. V gene TRBV29-1 combines with J gene TRBJ2-3; D is possibly TRBD1 (6 bases). Trimming removed 4 bases at V and 1 base at J, with 9 bases between. This CDR3 spans 13 amino acids. CDR1 is SQVTM, CDR2 ANQGSEA, per germline. The CDR3 DNA reads TGCAGCGTTGCACAGGGAGGCACAGATACGCAGTATTTT. Residues: CSVAQGGTDTQYF.

About this clonotype itself: The conserved phenylalanine or tryptophan normally closing the CDR3 is absent here, so this likely arose from a read error. The CDR3 nucleotides read TGTGCCAGCACCTCAAGCGGCGGTCATTTAGCGCAGTTCCTC. Translated, it gives CASTSSGGHLAQFL. This rearrangement joins TRBV12-3 or TRBV12-4 to TRBJ2-1, with D possibly TRBD2 on 5 matching bases. The CDR3 sequence is 14 residues long. Deletions cut 7 bases from V and 12 bases from J, with 22 bases between.

The CDR3 coding sequence is TGTGCCAGCAGTTTCTGGCTGGATCGGTGGGTTCAGCCCCAGCATTTT. Translating gives CASSFWLDRWVQPQHF. V usage is TRBV12-3 or TRBV12-4 and J usage is TRBJ1-5, with unresolved D. V was pared by 3 bases and J by 6 bases, with 18 bases between. This CDR3 comprises 16 residues.

By proportion, this clonotype is medium-sized. Mismatch with germline at one junction end may stem from a read error. The chain is built from TRBV6-1 and TRBJ2-7, with a weak D call TRBD1 (5 bases). The CDR3 has 18 amino acids. The germline V gene encodes CDR1 MNHNS and CDR2 SASEGT. Written as DNA, the CDR3 is TGTGCCAGCAGCGAAGCCGACAGTCCTTTCCCGTCAGTCTACGAGCAGTACTTC. Its translation is CASSEADSPFPSVYEQYF.

This clonotype was observed many times. The chain combines TRBV19 with TRBJ2-1, with 12 bases that match TRBD2. The CDR3 runs to 17 residues. V gave up 3 bases and J gave up 7 bases; unmatched junction bases: 10. Germline V gene lookup returns CDR1 LNHDA and CDR2 SQIVND (reference sequence). The CDR3 DNA sequence: TGTGCCAGTAGTATTCAATCACTAGCGGGAGGTGGGAATGAGCAGTTCTTC. Protein product: CASSIQSLAGGGNEQFF. Combining the CDR3 with reference TRBV19 and TRBJ2-1 gives the whole variable domain DGGITQSPKYLFRKEGQNVTLSCEQNLNHDAMYWYRQDPGQGLRLIYYSQIVNDFQKGDIAEGYSVSREKKESFPLTVTSAQKNPTAFYLCASSIQSLAGGGNEQFFGPGTRLTVL.

There are many counts of this clonotype. This chain joins TRBV29-1 and TRBJ2-3; D assignment may be TRBD1 or TRBD2 (6 bases each). Per germline, CDR1 SQVTM and CDR2 ANQGSEA. Trimming pared 6 bases from V and 4 bases from J, leaving 20 bases between. This CDR3 is built from 15 residues. CDR3 amino acids: CSVGGPVGGPDTQYF. DNA for the CDR3: TGCAGCGTAGGGGGACCGGTCGGGGGCCCAGATACGCAGTATTTT.